This T cell receptor (beta chain) was observed in a study of blood T cell repertoires in COVID-19 (dated by TCRdb to about 2020). About the study as a whole: Samples covering the acute and convalescent phases of COVID-19 were provided by collaborators in the United States, Italy and Spain. The prospective study material was composed of cDNA or gDNA derived from T cells, B-cell-depleted T cells, or PBMCs. The dataset comprised deeply sampled blood TCRbeta repertoires from subjects exposed to, actively infected with, or recovered from COVID-19. The repertoires were released in a freely available public database intended as a resource for research on the immune response to SARS-CoV-2. Samples came from the ongoing ImmuneRACE study (first 160 participants) plus 1,254 subjects from 6 global collaborators. Sample metadata almost always included a de-identified subject ID, COVID-19 status, age in years and sex. Where available, HLA class I and class II types were taken from metadata supplied by the sample provider and were not determined by assay-based typing. The research as a whole found: The amount of clinical and demographic metadata varied by source and participant and was provided uncurated.

TCRbeta CDR3 regions were amplified from genomic DNA using the immunoSEQ Assay, a bias-controlled multiplex PCR. As for how the authors treated the data: Nucleated cell counts per sample were estimated from amplification of reference gene primers within the assay. To quantify the absolute abundance of each unique TCRbeta CDR3 rearrangement, sequence reads were collapsed and filtered. For each sample, productive Simpson clonality was calculated as the square root of Simpson's diversity index across productive rearrangements. The source is immuneACCESS, and TCRdb retained only in-frame sequences with V and J called. Part of the clones is not carried over; for the studies checked, unresolved V genes explain less than half of this, and the remainder is unexplained. From that table come the V and J calls and clone size; the DNA was used to work out D and trimming. The sample table lists roughly 400,000 clones, roughly 92% of them with a count of one. The ten largest clones capture over 0.7% of the sample.

The CDR3 starts with the cysteine, ends with the phenylalanine, and has 15 residues. CDR3 DNA is the only sequence kept; it has 45 bases, read in frame from the first base. The germline V gene (reference sequence) supplies CDR1 MNHEY and CDR2 SMNVEV. V is pared back by 1 base and J by 5 bases, with 14 bases lying between the germline termini. Enrolling through a virtual design, the prospective study's participants ranged in age from roughly 18 to 95 years and lived across 24 United States geographic areas. To assign participants to cohorts, the prospective study relied on clinical history that participants themselves reported in a screening survey and a study questionnaire. Exposed participants had been in contact with someone with a PCR-confirmed or clinician-diagnosed COVID-19 case within 2 weeks of study entry. Each participant in the prospective study had whole blood, serum and a nasopharyngeal or oropharyngeal swab collected by mobile phlebotomists. Prospective study participants could optionally give additional blood draws and questionnaires over a roughly two-month period. Before DNA extraction, blood samples from the prospective study were shipped at room temperature or frozen.

About this clone itself: Its antigen is not yet known. No base qualities exist here, and no much larger clone lies one base off it.

This receptor was obtained from a woman in her forties who had been exposed to COVID-19. The rearranged chain carries TRBV27 and TRBJ2-5, and perhaps TRBD1 as D gene, on 6 matching bases. Sequenced input: PBMCs or T cells enriched from blood (not recorded which). In nucleotide form, the sequence is TGTGCCAGCAGTTTATGGTCAGGGGACGGGGAGACCCAGTACTTC. Translated, this is CASSLWSGDGETQYF.